This T cell receptor (beta chain) appears in the sequencing data of a study of CD4 and CD8 cells across lung adenocarcinoma regions. The patients had localized lung adenocarcinoma, a non-small cell subtype. Germline V gives CDR1 MNHNS, CDR2 SASEGT. CDR3 length equals 12 residues. Trimming pared 8 bases from V and 10 bases from J, leaving 15 bases between. TCRdb fed the PCR reads into MiXCR, producing one record per CDR3 protein. The table has about 17,000 distinct CDR3 sequences, roughly 46% seen once. V and J are TRBV6-1 and TRBJ2-1; D gene uncertain. This TCR was sampled from a male donor with lung adenocarcinoma. The CD4 and CD8 labels of this study may be unreliable. Sequencing used CD4+ T cells from the margin of a lung tumor. In DNA form, the CDR3 reads TGTGCCAGCGCCGACACTCCCTACGAGCAGTTCTTC. Translating gives CASADTPYEQFF.